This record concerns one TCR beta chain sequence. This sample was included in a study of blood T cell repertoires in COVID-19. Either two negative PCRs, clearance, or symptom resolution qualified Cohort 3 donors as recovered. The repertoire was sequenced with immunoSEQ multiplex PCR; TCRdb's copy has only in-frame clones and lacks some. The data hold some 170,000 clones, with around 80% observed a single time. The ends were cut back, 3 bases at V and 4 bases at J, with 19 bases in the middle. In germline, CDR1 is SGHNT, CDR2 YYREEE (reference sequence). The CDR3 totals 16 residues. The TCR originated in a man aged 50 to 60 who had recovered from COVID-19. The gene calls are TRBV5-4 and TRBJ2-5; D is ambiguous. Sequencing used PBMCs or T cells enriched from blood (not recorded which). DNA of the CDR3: TGTGCCAGCAGCTCCAACGGGTCTCCCGAAGGAGAGACCCAGTACTTC. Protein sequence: CASSSNGSPEGETQYF.